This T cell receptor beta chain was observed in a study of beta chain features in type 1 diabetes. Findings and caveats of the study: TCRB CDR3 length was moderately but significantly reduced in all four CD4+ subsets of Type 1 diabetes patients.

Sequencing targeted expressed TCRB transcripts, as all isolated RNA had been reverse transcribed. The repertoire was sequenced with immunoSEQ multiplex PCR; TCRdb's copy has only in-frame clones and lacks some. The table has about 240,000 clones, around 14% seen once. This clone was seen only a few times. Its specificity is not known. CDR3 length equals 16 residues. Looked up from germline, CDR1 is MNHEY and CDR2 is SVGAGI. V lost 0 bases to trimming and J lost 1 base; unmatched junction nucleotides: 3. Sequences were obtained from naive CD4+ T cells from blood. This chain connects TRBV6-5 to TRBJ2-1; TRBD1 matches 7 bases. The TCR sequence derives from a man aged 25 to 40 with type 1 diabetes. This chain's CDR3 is CASSYSDRTSYNEQFF. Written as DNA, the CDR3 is TGTGCCAGCAGTTACTCGGACAGGACGTCCTACAATGAGCAGTTCTTC.